These 7 T cell receptor beta chains share one sample of origin, sequenced in a study of Ad26.COV2.S vaccination and SARS-CoV-2 variants. The assay was immunoSEQ multiplex PCR, and TCRdb's table has in-frame clones only and misses some. This sample has roughly 100,000 clones, with 80% found just once. The sample was peripheral blood, taken after recovery from COVID-19. Every receptor here comes from a human donor who had recovered from COVID-19.

The chain carries TRBV6-5 and TRBJ1-1, with 10 bases fitting TRBD1. The germline V gene encodes CDR1 MNHEY and CDR2 SVGAGI. This CDR3 has 13 amino acids. After removal of 11 bases from V and 6 bases from J, the junction contained 9 bases not matched to a gene. The CDR3 bases are TGTGCCGGCACCCGGACAGGGGGATCTGAAGCTTTCTTT. Residues: CAGTRTGGSEAFF.

This clone appeared once. The V gene is TRBV6-6, the J gene TRBJ2-4, with 10 bases identical to TRBD1. Trimming took 2 bases from V and 6 from J; bases not matched to a gene: 7. CDR3 length: 16 amino acids. Germline CDR1 is MNHNY and CDR2 is SVGAGI (reference sequence). The CDR3 DNA is TGTGCCAGCAGTTACCCCCGGGACAGGGGACGAAACATTCAGTACTTC. Residues: CASSYPRDRGRNIQYF.

The V gene is TRBV29-1, the J gene TRBJ1-1; D gene unclear. Trimming left V 4 bases short and J 2 bases short, with 11 bases between. The CDR3 length is 13 residues. Germline V gene sequence: CDR1 SQVTM, CDR2 ANQGSEA. CDR3 sequence reads: CSVVALFNTEAFF. Written as DNA, the CDR3 is TGCAGCGTTGTGGCTTTGTTCAACACTGAAGCTTTCTTT.

The V and J genes are TRBV5-6 and TRBJ1-1; D gene ambiguous. This CDR3 spans 11 amino acids. The germline V gene has CDR1 SGHDT and CDR2 YYEEEE. V lost 5 bases and J 5 bases, leaving 7 bases between the germline ends. CDR3 sequence reads: CASRRDTEAFF. In nucleotides, the CDR3 is TGTGCCAGCAGACGCGATACTGAAGCTTTCTTT.

The J gene is TRBJ1-1, the V gene TRBV28; D gene uncertain. The CDR3 is 11 amino acids. The V gene lost 7 bases and the J gene lost 11 bases, with 14 bases spanning the gap. The germline V gene has CDR1 MDHEN and CDR2 SYDVKM. CDR3 bases: TGTGCCAGCACCTTACACGGCTCGGCTTTCTTT. Its translation is CASTLHGSAFF. Drawing the rest from reference TRBV28 and TRBJ1-1, the complete variable domain is DVKVTQSSRYLVKRTGEKVFLECVQDMDHENMFWYRQDPGLGLRLIYFSYDVKMKEKGDIPEGYSVSREKKERFSLILESASTNQTSMYLCASTLHGSAFFGQGTRLTVV.

Here the CDR3 reads CASSFDSSSYNEQFF. Here the CDR3 DNA reads TGTGCCAGCAGCTTCGACAGTAGCTCCTACAATGAGCAGTTCTTC. V gene TRBV11-2 combines with J gene TRBJ2-1, with TRBD1 as a possible D gene (5 bases). There are 15 residues in the CDR3. Trimming took off 3 bases at V and 0 bases at J, with 9 bases between the two ends. Germline CDR1 reads SGHAT; CDR2 reads FQNNGV. The entire variable domain, with the rest obtained from reference TRBV11-2 and TRBJ2-1, is as follows: EAGVAQSPRYKIIEKRQSVAFWCNPISGHATLYWYQQILGQGPKLLIQFQNNGVVDDSQLPKDRFSAERLKGVDSTLKIQPAKLEDSAVYLCASSFDSSSYNEQFFGPGTRLTVL.

The chain couples TRBV7-6 to TRBJ2-3; 15 bases map to TRBD2. This CDR3 has 16 residues. Germline loops: CDR1 SGHVS, CDR2 FNYEAQ. V shed 5 bases, J shed 6 bases, and the junction held 6 bases outside the gene matches. For the CDR3, the DNA is TGTGCCAGCAGCGGACGGACTAGCGGGGGGGGTGATACGCAGTATTTT. It encodes CASSGRTSGGGDTQYF.